Listed here are 30 T cell receptor beta chains from one sample, sequenced in a study of cytomegalovirus exposure and HLA in healthy donors. Repertoires were generated with immunoSEQ multiplex PCR, while TCRdb's copy carries only in-frame clones and drops some. This sample has a few hundred thousand clones, with approximately 86% found just once. Sequencing was performed on PBMCs. The receptors here all came from a man in his thirties or forties in good health and CMV-seronegative.

This chain connects TRBV12-5 to TRBJ1-1; D perhaps matches TRBD1 (5 bases). V was trimmed by 7 bases and J by 4 bases, leaving 16 bases between them. This CDR3 has 14 residues. Germline lookup yields CDR1 LGHNT and CDR2 FRNRAP. The DNA for the CDR3 is TGTGCTAGTGCCCGTATCGTAGGGGCCACTGAAGCTTTCTTT. Its protein is CASARIVGATEAFF.

This chain joins TRBV10-3 and TRBJ2-4; TRBD2 matches 7 bases. Germline loops: CDR1 ENHRY, CDR2 SYGVKD. Trimming at V came to 3 bases and at J to 4 bases, leaving 9 bases not matched to a gene. This CDR3 is built from 16 residues. DNA for the CDR3: TGTGCCATCAGTGATCCCGGGACTATACCAAAAAACATTCAGTACTTC. The encoded protein is CAISDPGTIPKNIQYF.

The rearrangement joins TRBV7-8 to TRBJ1-3; no reliable D call. Germline V gene sequence: CDR1 SGHVS, CDR2 FQNEAQ. V was trimmed by 2 bases and J by 0 bases, leaving 5 bases between them. The CDR3 is made up of 14 amino acids. The CDR3 nucleotides are TGTGCCAGCAGCTTACAGATCTCTGGAAACACCATATATTTT. It translates to CASSLQISGNTIYF.

The chain carries TRBV5-6 and TRBJ2-6; D remains unclear. The CDR3 has 16 residues. Per germline, CDR1 SGHDT and CDR2 YYEEEE. Trimming took 2 bases from V and 1 from J, leaving 10 bases between them. For the CDR3, the DNA is TGTGCCAGCAGCTTTACAGCCCTTTCTGGGGCCAACGTCCTGACTTTC. Translation: CASSFTALSGANVLTF.

The chain combines TRBV4-3 with TRBJ2-1; 15 nucleotides match TRBD2. V gave up 3 bases and J gave up 8 bases; unmatched junction bases: 5. The V gene's germline CDR1 is LGHNA and CDR2 YSLEER. CDR3 size: 16 residues. CDR3 nucleotide sequence: TGCGCCAGCAGCCATGGGACTAGCGGGGGGCCCGATGAGCAGTTCTTC. This translates into CASSHGTSGGPDEQFF.

The V call is TRBV10-2, the J call TRBJ2-7; 8 nucleotides line up with TRBD1. The V and J ends lost 8 bases and 6 bases, in that order; junction bases with no gene match: 9. The CDR3 sequence is 13 residues long. CDR1 WSHSY and CDR2 SAAADI come from the germline V gene. This chain's CDR3 is CASHGTGSPEQYF. In DNA, the CDR3 is TGCGCCAGCCATGGGACAGGTTCCCCCGAGCAGTACTTC.

The chain combines TRBV11-2 with TRBJ1-6; D ambiguous. The CDR3 contains 18 residues. Germline-derived CDR1 and CDR2 are SGHAT and FQNNGV. Trimming took off 3 bases at V and 3 bases at J, with 18 bases between the two ends. This CDR3 is CASSLLPGQLFYNSPLHF. The DNA of the CDR3 is TGTGCCAGCAGCTTGCTCCCAGGCCAGCTATTCTATAATTCACCCCTCCACTTT.

This clone appeared a few times. The genes are TRBV18 and TRBJ2-7; no reliable D call. V was clipped by 4 bases and J by 3 bases, with 7 bases between them. The CDR3 has 12 residues. Germline V gives CDR1 KGHSH, CDR2 LQKENI. The chain's CDR3 is CASSRDFYEQYF. Here the CDR3 DNA reads TGTGCCAGCTCACGCGACTTCTACGAGCAGTACTTC.

The chain carries TRBV2 and TRBJ1-5; D ambiguous. There are 14 residues in the CDR3. The V gene lost 6 bases and the J gene lost 2 bases, with 11 bases spanning the gap. Germline loops: CDR1 SNHLY, CDR2 FYNNEI. The CDR3 is CASRGVMGNQPQHF. The CDR3 DNA is TGTGCCAGCAGAGGAGTGATGGGCAATCAGCCCCAGCATTTT. Based on the CDR3 plus reference TRBV2 and TRBJ1-5, the full variable domain is EPEVTQTPSHQVTQMGQEVILRCVPISNHLYFYWYRQILGQKVEFLVSFYNNEISEKSEIFDDQFSVERPDGSNFTLKIRSTKLEDSAMYFCASRGVMGNQPQHFGDGTRLSIL.

J is TRBJ2-6 and V is TRBV18, with D maybe TRBD1 (6 bases). V was shortened by 1 base and J by 0 bases, with 16 bases between the two germline ends. Germline CDR1 is KGHSH and CDR2 is LQKENI. CDR3 length equals 19 residues. The CDR3 protein is CASSPLLQGSGSGANVLTF. DNA for the CDR3: TGTGCCAGCTCACCACTTTTACAGGGCTCTGGCTCTGGGGCCAACGTCCTGACTTTC.

V usage is TRBV5-4 and J usage is TRBJ1-6; tentative D call: TRBD1 (5 bases). The V gene's germline CDR1 is SGHNT and CDR2 YYREEE (reference sequence). V gave up 3 bases and J gave up 0 bases, with 7 bases separating them. The CDR3 runs to 15 residues. This CDR3 reads CASSSDISYNSPLHF. CDR3 in DNA: TGTGCCAGCAGCTCGGACATCTCCTATAATTCACCCCTCCACTTT.

The V and J genes are TRBV18 and TRBJ2-5, with D possibly being TRBD1 (7 bases). V was shortened by 5 bases and J by 5 bases, with 12 bases between the two germline ends. The CDR3 length is 13 residues. Looked up from germline, CDR1 is KGHSH and CDR2 is LQKENI. CDR3 coding DNA: TGTGCCAGCTCAGAACAGGGGAGGGAGACCCAGTACTTC. Translating gives CASSEQGRETQYF.

The V gene is TRBV7-6, the J gene TRBJ1-2; TRBD1 agrees at 8 bases. The J segment lost 7 bases and the V segment lost 5 bases, leaving 12 bases of the junction unmatched. Per germline, CDR1 SGHVS and CDR2 FNYEAQ. CDR3 size: 15 residues. The CDR3 DNA reads as TGTGCCAGCAGCCCCTTCGGAACAGGGGGACGTGGCTACACCTTC. Its protein product is CASSPFGTGGRGYTF.

The V gene is TRBV5-4, the J gene TRBJ2-7; D is unresolved. This CDR3 comprises 13 residues. The V end was cut by 1 base, the J end by 7 bases, with 12 bases between. The germline V gene encodes CDR1 SGHNT and CDR2 YYREEE (reference sequence). The CDR3 loop reads CASSLWSSQEQYF. CDR3 DNA: TGTGCCAGCAGCTTGTGGAGCTCGCAAGAGCAGTACTTC.

V and J are TRBV29-1 and TRBJ2-3; 11 bases are a match to TRBD2. This CDR3 spans 14 amino acids. V was pared by 4 bases and J by 5 bases, with 5 bases of the junction left unmatched. Germline-derived CDR1 and CDR2 are SQVTM and ANQGSEA. The CDR3, as DNA: TGCAGCGTTGTTGTAGCGGGGGGGCAAGATACGCAGTATTTT. Its translation is CSVVVAGGQDTQYF.

J is TRBJ2-1 and V is TRBV7-2; the match to TRBD2 covers 10 bases. The CDR3 extends over 15 amino acids. V was clipped by 0 bases and J by 7 bases; unmatched bases: 3. The V gene's germline CDR1 is SGHTA and CDR2 FQGNSA. The CDR3 region is CASSLAPSGGNEQFF. CDR3 bases: TGTGCCAGCAGCTTAGCACCTAGCGGGGGTAATGAGCAGTTCTTC.

V usage is TRBV6-5 and J usage is TRBJ2-7; 7 bases map to TRBD1. Looked up from germline, CDR1 is MNHEY and CDR2 is SVGAGI. This CDR3 has 16 residues. Trimming removed 0 bases from V and 3 bases from J; junction bases left unmatched: 8. The CDR3 region is CASSYSGQWTLYEQYF. CDR3 sequence (DNA): TGTGCCAGCAGTTACTCGGGACAGTGGACCCTCTACGAGCAGTACTTC.

This clone was counted only a few times. This chain links TRBV10-3 with TRBJ1-1; D possibly corresponds to TRBD1 (5 bases). V was pared by 10 bases and J by 4 bases, with 16 bases between. CDR1 ENHRY and CDR2 SYGVKD come from the germline V gene. CDR3 length equals 13 residues. CDR3 bases: TGTGCCACCCTACGATTCCAGGGCACTGAAGCTTTCTTT. This encodes CATLRFQGTEAFF.

To note about this clone: The same CDR3 is also encoded by other DNA sequences in this sample. The rearrangement uses TRBV9 and TRBJ2-7; 11 positions agree with TRBD1. After removal of 0 bases from V and 2 bases from J, the junction contained 1 base not matched to a gene. The CDR3 is 15 amino acids. CDR1 SGDLS and CDR2 YYNGEE come from the germline V gene. CDR3 protein: CASSVGGQGAYEQYF. In nucleotides, the CDR3 is TGTGCCAGCAGCGTAGGGGGACAGGGGGCCTACGAGCAGTACTTC.

CDR3 DNA: TGTGCCAGCAGTTTGGACAGAACCTACGAGCAGTACTTC. This codes for CASSLDRTYEQYF. The chain joins TRBV2 to TRBJ2-7; TRBD1 might be the D (6 bases). V shed 5 bases and J shed 2 bases, with 10 bases lying between them. The germline gives CDR1 SNHLY, CDR2 FYNNEI. The CDR3 is 13 amino acids. The variable domain in full, completed from reference TRBV2 and TRBJ2-7, reads EPEVTQTPSHQVTQMGQEVILRCVPISNHLYFYWYRQILGQKVEFLVSFYNNEISEKSEIFDDQFSVERPDGSNFTLKIRSTKLEDSAMYFCASSLDRTYEQYFGPGTRLTVT.

V is TRBV19 and J is TRBJ2-3; the D gene is possibly TRBD1 (6 bases). The V and J ends lost 3 bases and 5 bases respectively, with 18 bases between them. The CDR3 length is 16 residues. The germline CDR1 and CDR2 sequences are LNHDA and SQIVND (reference sequence). The CDR3 spells CASSIGTRGHRDTQYF. The CDR3 bases are TGTGCCAGTAGTATCGGGACCCGGGGACATAGAGATACGCAGTATTTT.

The chain couples TRBV14 to TRBJ2-1; TRBD2 matches 7 bases. Trimming removed 0 bases from V and 4 bases from J; junction bases left unmatched: 12. Germline CDR1 is SGHDN and CDR2 is FVKESK. This CDR3 contains 18 residues. The CDR3 sequence is CASSQDSGGVTYYNEQFF. The CDR3 DNA reads as TGTGCCAGCAGCCAAGACAGTGGGGGGGTAACCTATTACAATGAGCAGTTCTTC.

This clone was observed once. V gene TRBV2 combines with J gene TRBJ1-5, with TRBD1 matching 9 bases. CDR3 length: 17 amino acids. The V segment lost 3 bases and the J segment 1 base; nucleotides outside the gene matches: 7. Germline loops: CDR1 SNHLY, CDR2 FYNNEI. The CDR3 nucleotides are TGTGCCAGCAGTGAGGGACAGGGCGTCTTAAGCAATCAGCCCCAGCATTTT. Its protein is CASSEGQGVLSNQPQHF. The variable domain in full, with the rest retrieved from reference TRBV2 and TRBJ1-5, is EPEVTQTPSHQVTQMGQEVILRCVPISNHLYFYWYRQILGQKVEFLVSFYNNEISEKSEIFDDQFSVERPDGSNFTLKIRSTKLEDSAMYFCASSEGQGVLSNQPQHFGDGTRLSIL.

A single count supports this clone. DNA of the CDR3: TGTGCCAGCAGCTTGAAGGGAGGGGATGGCTACACCTTC. Encoded protein: CASSLKGGDGYTF. The V call is TRBV7-2, the J call TRBJ1-2; D is possibly TRBD1 (5 bases). Per the germline V gene, CDR1 is SGHTA and CDR2 is FQGNSA. Trimming cost V 3 bases and J 6 bases, with 11 bases left between them. The CDR3 has 13 residues.

This clone was detected once. This may stem from a read error, because a much larger clone lies one nucleotide away. V is TRBV4-3 and J is TRBJ1-2, with 10 bases aligning to TRBD1. Germline CDR1 reads LGHNA; CDR2 reads YSLEER. CDR3 size: 15 residues. CDR3 residues: CASSQGTGANYDYTF. For the CDR3, the DNA is TGCGCCAGCAGCCAGGGGACAGGGGCGAACTATGACTACACCTTC.

J is TRBJ2-7 and V is TRBV5-4; weak D call: TRBD2 (6 bases). Between the trimmed V and J ends, which lost 4 bases and 0 bases, there was a span of 14 bases. This CDR3 spans 15 amino acids. CDR1 SGHNT and CDR2 YYREEE come from the germline V gene (reference sequence). The CDR3 bases are TGTGCCAGCAGCAAGGGACTCGGGGGCTCCTACGAGCAGTACTTC. Its translation: CASSKGLGGSYEQYF.

The chain links TRBV7-8 to TRBJ1-1, with 7 bases matching TRBD1. Trimming at V came to 2 bases and at J to 7 bases, leaving 4 bases not matched to a gene. CDR3 size: 13 residues. Germline assignment: CDR1 SGHVS and CDR2 FQNEAQ. CDR3 nucleotides: TGTGCCAGCAGCTTACAGGGGGTCGATGAAGCTTTCTTT. Encoded protein: CASSLQGVDEAFF.

The V and J genes are TRBV6-5 and TRBJ2-7, with a possible D match to TRBD1 (7 bases). Between the trimmed V and J ends, which lost 6 bases and 5 bases, there was a span of 17 bases. The CDR3 runs to 14 residues. CDR1 and CDR2 from the germline V gene are MNHEY and SVGAGI. The CDR3 DNA reads TGTGCCAGCAGAGATCGGACAGGAGGGGACGAGCAGTACTTC. It specifies CASRDRTGGDEQYF.

The chain carries TRBV5-6 and TRBJ2-7; no clear D. CDR3 length equals 14 residues. The ends were cut back, 4 bases at V and 2 bases at J, with 13 bases in the middle. Germline lookup yields CDR1 SGHDT and CDR2 YYEEEE. This CDR3 reads CASSPQHITYEQYF. CDR3 sequence (DNA): TGTGCCAGCAGCCCACAACATATTACCTACGAGCAGTACTTC.

This rearrangement joins TRBV15 to TRBJ1-3; D gene uncertain. The CDR3 is made up of 14 amino acids. The ends were cut back, 1 base at V and 2 bases at J, with 6 bases in the middle. Germline V CDR1 and CDR2: LNHNV, YYDKDF (reference sequence). The DNA of the CDR3 is TGTGCCACCAGCAGAGGGGAGACTGGAAACACCATATATTTT. Translation: CATSRGETGNTIYF.